This T cell receptor (beta chain) was identified in a study of shared clonotypes between healthy human individuals. As for the study in general: Sampling drew on donors who were a couple of women and a few men aged 18 to 49. The study, taken as a whole, reports: Depth of sequencing was expected to influence donor clonotype sharing.

All of the donors resided in Nashville, Tennessee, and each was a Caucasian adult. About this clone: Its antigen is unknown.

Some clones are missing from TCRdb's copy, which holds only in-frame ones; the method was immunoSEQ multiplex PCR. The profile shows some 530,000 clones, roughly 80% of them singletons. This receptor was obtained from a middle-aged woman in good health. Some clones in this sample may be carry-over from other donors' samples. Specimen: PBMCs.

This CDR3 is CASSQSLASGNGTDTQYF. The CDR3 DNA reads as TGCGCCAGCAGTCAATCTTTAGCCAGCGGGAATGGCACAGATACGCAGTATTTT. This chain joins TRBV23-1 and TRBJ2-3; 7 nucleotides line up with TRBD2. TRBV23-1 is an open reading frame, and its role is uncertain. This CDR3 is 18 amino acids long. V shed 0 bases, J shed 1 base, and the junction held 10 bases outside the gene matches.